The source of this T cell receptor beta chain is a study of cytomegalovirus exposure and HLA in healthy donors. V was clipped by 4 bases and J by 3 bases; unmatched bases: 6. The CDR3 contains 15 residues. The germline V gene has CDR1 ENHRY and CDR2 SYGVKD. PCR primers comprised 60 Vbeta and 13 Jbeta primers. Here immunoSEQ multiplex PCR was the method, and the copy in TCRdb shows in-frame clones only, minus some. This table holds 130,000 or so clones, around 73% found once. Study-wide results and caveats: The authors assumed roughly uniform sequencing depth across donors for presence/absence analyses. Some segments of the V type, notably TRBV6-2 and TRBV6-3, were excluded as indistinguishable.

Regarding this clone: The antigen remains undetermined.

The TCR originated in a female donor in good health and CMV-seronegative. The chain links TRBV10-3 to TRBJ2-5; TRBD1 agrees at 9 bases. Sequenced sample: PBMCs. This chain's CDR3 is CAISVGGTGKETQYF. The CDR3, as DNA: TGTGCCATCAGTGTAGGGGGGACAGGGAAAGAGACCCAGTACTTC.